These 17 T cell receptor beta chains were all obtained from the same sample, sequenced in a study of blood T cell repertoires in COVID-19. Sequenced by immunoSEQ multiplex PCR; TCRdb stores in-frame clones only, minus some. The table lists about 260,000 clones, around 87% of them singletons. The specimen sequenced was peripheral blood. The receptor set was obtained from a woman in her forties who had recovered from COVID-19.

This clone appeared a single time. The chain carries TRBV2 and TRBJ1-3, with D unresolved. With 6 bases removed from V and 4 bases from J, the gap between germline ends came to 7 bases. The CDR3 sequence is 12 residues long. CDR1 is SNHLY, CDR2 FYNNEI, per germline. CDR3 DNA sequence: TGTGCCAGCAGGGAGACGGGAAACACCATATATTTT. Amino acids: CASRETGNTIYF. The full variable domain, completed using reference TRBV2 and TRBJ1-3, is EPEVTQTPSHQVTQMGQEVILRCVPISNHLYFYWYRQILGQKVEFLVSFYNNEISEKSEIFDDQFSVERPDGSNFTLKIRSTKLEDSAMYFCASRETGNTIYFGEGSWLTVV.

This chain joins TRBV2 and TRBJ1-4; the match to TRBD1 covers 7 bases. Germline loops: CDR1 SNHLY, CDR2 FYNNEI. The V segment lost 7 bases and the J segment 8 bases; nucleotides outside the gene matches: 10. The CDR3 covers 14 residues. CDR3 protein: CASNRQGGGEKLFF. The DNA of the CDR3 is TGTGCCAGCAACAGACAGGGAGGAGGCGAAAAACTGTTTTTT.

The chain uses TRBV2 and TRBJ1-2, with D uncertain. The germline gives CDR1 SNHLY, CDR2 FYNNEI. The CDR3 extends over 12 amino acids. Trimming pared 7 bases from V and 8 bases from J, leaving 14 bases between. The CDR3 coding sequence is TGTGCCAGCAAGACTTTAAGAAGAGGCTACACCTTC. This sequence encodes CASKTLRRGYTF.

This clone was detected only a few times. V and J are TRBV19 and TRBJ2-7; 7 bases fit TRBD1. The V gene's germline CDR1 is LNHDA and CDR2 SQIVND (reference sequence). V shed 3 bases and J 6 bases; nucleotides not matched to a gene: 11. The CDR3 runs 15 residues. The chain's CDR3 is CASSIEGAAKGEQYF. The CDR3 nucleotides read TGTGCCAGTAGTATCGAGGGGGCAGCTAAGGGCGAGCAGTACTTC.

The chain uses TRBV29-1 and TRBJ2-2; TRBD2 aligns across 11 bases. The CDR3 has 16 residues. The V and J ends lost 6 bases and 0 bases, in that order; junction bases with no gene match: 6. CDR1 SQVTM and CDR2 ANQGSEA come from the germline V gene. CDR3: CSVLTSGATNTGELFF. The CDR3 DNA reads TGCAGCGTCCTGACTAGCGGGGCCACGAACACCGGGGAGCTGTTTTTT.

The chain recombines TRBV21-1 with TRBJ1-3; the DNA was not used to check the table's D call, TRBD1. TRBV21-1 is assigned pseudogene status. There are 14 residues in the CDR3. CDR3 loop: CASSNTDSGNTIYF. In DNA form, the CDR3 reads TGTGCCAGCAGTAACACCGACTCTGGAAACACCATATATTTT.

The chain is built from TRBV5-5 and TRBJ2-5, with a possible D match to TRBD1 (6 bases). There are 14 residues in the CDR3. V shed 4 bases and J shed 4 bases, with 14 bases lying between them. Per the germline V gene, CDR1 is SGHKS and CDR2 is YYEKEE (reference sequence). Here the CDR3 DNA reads TGTGCCAGCAGCCTCCCGGACAGAGGAGAGACCCAGTACTTC. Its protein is CASSLPDRGETQYF. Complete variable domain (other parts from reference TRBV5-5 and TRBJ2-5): DAGVTQSPTHLIKTRGQQVTLRCSPISGHKSVSWYQQVLGQGPQFIFQYYEKEERGRGNFPDRFSARQFPNYSSELNVNALLLGDSALYLCASSLPDRGETQYFGPGTRLLVL.

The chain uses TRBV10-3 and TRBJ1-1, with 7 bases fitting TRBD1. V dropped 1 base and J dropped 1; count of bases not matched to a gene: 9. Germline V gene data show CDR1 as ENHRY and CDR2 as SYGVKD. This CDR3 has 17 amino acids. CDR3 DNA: TGTGCCATCAGTGAGTTGGGCCAAAGGACAGGGAACACTGAAGCTTTCTTT. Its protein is CAISELGQRTGNTEAFF.

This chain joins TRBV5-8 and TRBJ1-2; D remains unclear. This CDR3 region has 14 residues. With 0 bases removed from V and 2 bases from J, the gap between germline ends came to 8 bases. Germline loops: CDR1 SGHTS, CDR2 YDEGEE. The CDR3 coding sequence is TGTGCCAGCAGCTTGGGGGTAGCAAACTATGGCTACACCTTC. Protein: CASSLGVANYGYTF. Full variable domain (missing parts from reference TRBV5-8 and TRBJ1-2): EAGVTQSPTHLIKTRGQQATLRCSPISGHTSVYWYQQALGLGLQFLLWYDEGEERNRGNFPPRFSGRQFPNYSSELNVNALELEDSALYLCASSLGVANYGYTFGSGTRLTVV.

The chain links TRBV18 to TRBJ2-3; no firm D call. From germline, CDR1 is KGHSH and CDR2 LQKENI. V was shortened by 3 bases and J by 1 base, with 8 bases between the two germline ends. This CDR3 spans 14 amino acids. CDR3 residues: CASSPNPGTDTQYF. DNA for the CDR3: TGTGCCAGCTCACCGAATCCAGGCACAGATACGCAGTATTTT.

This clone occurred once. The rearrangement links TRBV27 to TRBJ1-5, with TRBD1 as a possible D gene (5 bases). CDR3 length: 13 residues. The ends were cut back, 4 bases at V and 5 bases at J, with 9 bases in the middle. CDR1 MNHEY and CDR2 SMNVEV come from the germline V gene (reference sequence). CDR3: CASSSGEDQPQHF. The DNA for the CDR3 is TGTGCCAGCAGTTCGGGGGAGGATCAGCCCCAGCATTTT.

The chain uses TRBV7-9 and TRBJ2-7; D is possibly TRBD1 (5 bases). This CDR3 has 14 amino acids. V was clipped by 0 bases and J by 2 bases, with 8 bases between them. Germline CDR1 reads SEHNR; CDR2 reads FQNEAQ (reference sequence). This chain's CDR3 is CASSLAYRTYEQYF. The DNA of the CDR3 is TGTGCCAGCAGCTTAGCGTACAGGACCTACGAGCAGTACTTC. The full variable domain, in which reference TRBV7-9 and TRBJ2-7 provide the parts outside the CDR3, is DTGVSQNPRHKITKRGQNVTFRCDPISEHNRLYWYRQTLGQGPEFLTYFQNEAQLEKSRLLSDRFSAERPKGSFSTLEIQRTEQGDSAMYLCASSLAYRTYEQYFGPGTRLTVT.

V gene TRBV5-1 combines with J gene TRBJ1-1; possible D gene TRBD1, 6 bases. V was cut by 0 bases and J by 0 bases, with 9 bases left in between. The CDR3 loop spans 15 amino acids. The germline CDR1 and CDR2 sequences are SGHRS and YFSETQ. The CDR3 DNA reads TGCGCCAGCAGCTTGGGGGGGACATTGAACACTGAAGCTTTCTTT. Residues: CASSLGGTLNTEAFF. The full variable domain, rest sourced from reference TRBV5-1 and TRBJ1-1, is KAGVTQTPRYLIKTRGQQVTLSCSPISGHRSVSWYQQTPGQGLQFLFEYFSETQRNKGNFPGRFSGRQFSNSRSEMNVSTLELGDSALYLCASSLGGTLNTEAFFGQGTRLTVV.

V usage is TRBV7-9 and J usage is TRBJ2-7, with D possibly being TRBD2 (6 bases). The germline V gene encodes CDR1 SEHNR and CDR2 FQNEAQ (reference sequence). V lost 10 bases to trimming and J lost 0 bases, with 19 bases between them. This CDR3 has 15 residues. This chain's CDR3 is CAIASARTTSYEQYF. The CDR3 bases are TGTGCCATCGCTTCGGCGAGGACTACCTCCTACGAGCAGTACTTC. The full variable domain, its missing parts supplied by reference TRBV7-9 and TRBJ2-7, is DTGVSQNPRHKITKRGQNVTFRCDPISEHNRLYWYRQTLGQGPEFLTYFQNEAQLEKSRLLSDRFSAERPKGSFSTLEIQRTEQGDSAMYLCAIASARTTSYEQYFGPGTRLTVT.

CDR3 coding DNA: TGTGCCAGCAGCTCTCTGACAGATACGCAGTATTTT. Encoded protein: CASSSLTDTQYF. The chain has TRBV9 and TRBJ2-3; D unresolved. This CDR3 region has 12 residues. The germline gives CDR1 SGDLS, CDR2 YYNGEE. Trimming removed 4 bases at V and 3 bases at J, with 6 bases between.

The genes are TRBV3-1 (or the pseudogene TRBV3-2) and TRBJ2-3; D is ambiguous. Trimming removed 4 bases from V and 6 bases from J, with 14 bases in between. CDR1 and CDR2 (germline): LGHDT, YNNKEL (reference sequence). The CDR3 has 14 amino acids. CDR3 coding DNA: TGTGCCAGCAGCCTCCCCCGTGAGCTGGATACGCAGTATTTT. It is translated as CASSLPRELDTQYF.

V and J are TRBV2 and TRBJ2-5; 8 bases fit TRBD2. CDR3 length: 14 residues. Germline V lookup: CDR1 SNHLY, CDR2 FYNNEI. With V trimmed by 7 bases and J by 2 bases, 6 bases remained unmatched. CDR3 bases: TGTGCCAGCATAGGGACTAGGGCACAAGAGACCCAGTACTTC. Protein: CASIGTRAQETQYF.